This T cell receptor beta chain came from a study of T cells after yellow fever vaccination. The CDR3 spans 15 residues. V lost 3 bases to trimming and J lost 5 bases; unmatched junction nucleotides: 1. From germline, CDR1 is SGHVS and CDR2 FNYEAQ. This clonotype appeared many times. Universal primer sites and UMIs were introduced during 5'RACE template-switching synthesis of TCR cDNA. MiXCR, run by TCRdb on the 5' RACE reads, gives a single entry per CDR3 protein. The sample carries about 45,000 distinct CDR3 sequences, approximately 6.3% recorded once. The sequencing used CD8+ T cells not binding an NS4B(214-222) dextramer, sorted from PBMCs, collected 45 days after the yellow fever booster vaccination. This sequence joins TRBV7-6 and TRBJ2-5; 15 bases map to TRBD2. The clonotype comes from a man under 40 who received the YFV17D yellow fever vaccine. This chain's CDR3 is CASSFGLAGGETQYF. Written as DNA, the CDR3 is TGTGCCAGCAGCTTCGGACTAGCGGGAGGGGAGACCCAGTACTTC.